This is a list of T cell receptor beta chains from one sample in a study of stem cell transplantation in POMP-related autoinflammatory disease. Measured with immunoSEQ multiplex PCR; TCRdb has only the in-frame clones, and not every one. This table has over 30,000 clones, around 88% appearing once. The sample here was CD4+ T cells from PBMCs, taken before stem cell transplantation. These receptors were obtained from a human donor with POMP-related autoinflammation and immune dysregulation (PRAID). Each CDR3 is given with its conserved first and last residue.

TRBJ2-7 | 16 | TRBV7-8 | CASSLGAGSLSYEQYF
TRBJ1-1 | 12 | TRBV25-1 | CASNVEGTEAFF
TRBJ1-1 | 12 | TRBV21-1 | CASSDDRAEAFF
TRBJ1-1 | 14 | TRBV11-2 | CASSLNGMNTEAFF
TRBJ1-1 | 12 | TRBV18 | CASSQQYTEAFF
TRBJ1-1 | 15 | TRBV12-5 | CASGLVQGMNTEAFF
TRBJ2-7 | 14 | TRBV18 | CASSPATIPYEQYF
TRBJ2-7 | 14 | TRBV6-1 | CASKGDRGAYEQYF
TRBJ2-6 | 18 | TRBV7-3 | CASSAAGTGYAGANVLTF
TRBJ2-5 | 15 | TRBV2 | CASSESGLGGGTQYF
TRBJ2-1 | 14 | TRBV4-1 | CASSHNPQGNEQFF
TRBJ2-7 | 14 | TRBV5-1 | CASSLDRGSYEQYF
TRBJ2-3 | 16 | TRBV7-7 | CASSLGRTSGGDTQYF
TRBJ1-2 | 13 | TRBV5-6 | CASSPYAGGGYTF
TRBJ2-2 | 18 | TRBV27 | CASTPLTRLAGGGGELFF
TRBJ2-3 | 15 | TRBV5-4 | CASSLEGPSTDTQYF
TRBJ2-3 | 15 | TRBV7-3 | CASSLALAGTDTQYF
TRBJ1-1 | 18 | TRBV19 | CASSTSLIRGDAGTEAFF
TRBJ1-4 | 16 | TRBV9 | CASSVGTAPTNEKLFF
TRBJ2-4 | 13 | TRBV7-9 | CASSWTAKNIQYF
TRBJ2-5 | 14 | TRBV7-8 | CASSLPGVGETQYF
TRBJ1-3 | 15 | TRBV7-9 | CASSWRQNSGNTIYF
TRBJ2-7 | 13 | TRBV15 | CATSRDTTYEQYF